This record covers a single TCR beta chain. Its cognate antigen is unknown. This record belongs to a study of cytomegalovirus exposure and HLA in healthy donors. Study-wide findings and caveats: With high specificity and sensitivity, the classifier reportedly diagnosed cytomegalovirus status.

As for the donors, each was a healthy bone marrow donor. Trimming took 4 bases from V and 2 from J, leaving 24 bases between them. Germline V CDR1 and CDR2: SEHNR, FQNEAQ (reference sequence). The CDR3 length is 19 residues. Vbeta (60) and Jbeta (13) primers were used in the PCR. Clones were sequenced by immunoSEQ multiplex PCR, and TCRdb holds only the in-frame ones, with some missing. In all, the sample yields approximately 140,000 clones. The sample consisted of PBMCs. The V call is TRBV7-9, the J call TRBJ1-3; the D gene is possibly TRBD1 (6 bases). The clonotype comes from a man aged 35-49 years in good health and CMV-seronegative. The CDR3 sequence is CASSSISHRSRGTGNTIYF. CDR3 bases: TGTGCCAGCAGCTCCATCTCCCACCGGAGCAGGGGCACTGGAAACACCATATATTTT.